The entry that follows covers one TCR beta chain sequence. Its antigen remains undetermined. No base-level quality is on record; no much larger clone is a single base apart. The sample originates from a study of cytomegalovirus exposure and HLA in healthy donors (dated by TCRdb to between 2016 and 2019). Notes on the research overall: An earlier analysis of roughly 610 of the donors reported 276 Gb of sequence data and 100 million to 120 million unique TCR beta sequences obtained from about 170 million T cells. An early release that covered about 600 HLA-typed donors contained approximately 300 gigabases of sequencing data and 80 million or so unique TCR sequences. Among the approximately 400 genotyped donors, 75% to 90% belonged to the genetic ancestry cluster associated with self-reported Caucasian donors. The study was designed to test whether signatures of past pathogen exposure could be identified by cataloging public T cell receptors. The study used immunosequencing to profile the T cell repertoires of around 600 subjects and linked those repertoires to cytomegalovirus serostatus. A separate validation cohort of more than 100 different subjects was used in addition to the 666-subject first cohort. To predict cytomegalovirus infection status, the study combined high-throughput TCR immunosequencing, statistical association of individual TCRs with disease status, and machine learning. In a later analysis, previously published TCR beta repertoires from about 640 donors were re-analyzed and high-resolution HLA genotyping was added so that TCR occurrence patterns could be studied. Rather than using new phenotypic data, the later analysis identified candidate immune exposures from TCR beta sequences and from how often those sequences occurred across donors. An earlier analysis of some 500 of the donors used high-throughput TCR beta sequencing to judge whether each TCR beta V gene segment behaved as functional or pseudogenic. Alongside the repertoire data, information on donor age, sex, ethnicity and CMV serostatus was compiled. A later genetic analysis used genome-wide SNP genotypes for about 65% of the roughly 670 donors, treating that subset as a discovery cohort. Every repertoire in the discovery cohort had been generated on one and the same sequencing platform. HLA typing covered class I and class II loci at four-digit resolution. The number of donors typed differed by locus, with about 629-640 for A, B, C, DRB1 and DQB1, roughly 520 for DQA1, 600 to 610 for DPA1, and 472 for DPB1. Five DR-DQ haplotypes were treated as single units for association and clustering because of strong linkage in the cohort. On average, around 230,000 unique TCR beta nucleotide sequences were sequenced per donor among more than 350 genotyped donors of the cohort, with roughly 20% of those sequences being non-productive. Summary of the overall study and its limitations: Most TCR sequences were observed very rarely across donors, whereas some public TCRs were present in many individuals. In a later genetic analysis, fewer N-insertions in productive TCRs were reported among donors in an Asian-associated ancestry cluster than the roughly 670-donor mean. For the cohort, immune exposure information was limited to CMV serostatus. In a later analysis, HLA-associated TCR beta chains showed more clonal expansion and lower generation probabilities than non-associated chains that were equally common. The sequencing pipeline was judged likely to have produced a cluster of highly shared sequence variants as a technical artifact. Several of the top co-occurrence clusters appeared to be linked to parvovirus B19, influenza, CMV and Epstein-Barr virus, according to a later analysis. A later analysis found that TCR association rates varied across HLA loci, with DRB1 alleles showing the most associated TCRs and HLA-C alleles the fewest. In vitro tests confirmed that a few of the cytomegalovirus-associated TCR beta chains recognize cytomegalovirus antigens. In a later analysis, most CMV-associated TCR beta chains were found to appear HLA-restricted, with HLA associations seemingly driven largely by CMV exposure. In the study, some 180 TCR beta chains were listed as associated with cytomegalovirus. Because counts were too low, about 15 rarely observed V segments, including chromosome 9 orphons, were left out of the earlier analysis of 500 to 750 of the donors. In an earlier analysis of several hundred of the donors, most TCR beta V segments were observed in productive rearrangements about 90% or about 30% of the time, broadly matching IMGT annotations. Because some donors lacked HLA typing at each locus, the association tests relied only on the typed subset. In a later analysis, 16,951 TCR beta sequences were associated with specific HLA alleles at a false discovery rate of 0.05. Linkage disequilibrium might explain the correlated functional status among segregating V segments, but an unknown experimental factor could not be excluded. When HLA alleles, especially DR and DQ, strongly co-occurred, TCR associations were difficult to assign to individual alleles. A further reported finding was that TCR beta sequences accurately predicted the HLA-A and HLA-B alleles for most subjects in the first cohort. The authors suggested that the approach could potentially be generalized to other disease states and immunological phenotypes. An association between a missense DCLRE1C variant and V-gene and J-gene trimming of TCR beta chains was found in a later genetic analysis and replicated in an independent cohort. The classifier was reported to diagnose cytomegalovirus status with high specificity and sensitivity in both the original and validation cohorts. This cohort had only TCR beta chains sequenced, and the lack of alpha or paired-chain data limited which features could be detected. The presence/absence analyses assumed that sequencing depth was roughly uniform across donors, and that assumption may not be true.

To prepare the library, the immunoSEQ multiplex PCR assay was applied. A mixture of 60 forward primers for TCR Vbeta segments and 13 reverse primers for TCR Jbeta segments was used in the multiplex PCR. A multiplex PCR assay on genomic DNA amplified the CDR3 region of rearranged TCR beta genes. The Illumina HiSeq System was used to sequence the amplified TCR beta libraries as 87-base-pair reads. For the original study's pipeline: A later analysis counted about 80 million unique TCR beta chains across the 666 repertoires, and about 10 million of these chains were shared by at least two donors. Raw reads were error-corrected and collapsed into unique sequences by a nearest-neighbor algorithm in which closely related sequences were merged to remove PCR and sequencing errors. To assign V, D and J gene segments, CDR3 sequences were aligned to IMGT reference sequences. For a sequence to be retained, at least a six-nucleotide match to both a V gene segment and a J gene segment was required. A rearrangement counted as productive if the CDR3 had no stop codons and remained in frame with V and J, and every other rearrangement counted as non-productive. CDR3 was defined according to IMGT convention as the region running from the second conserved V-encoded cysteine to the conserved J-encoded phenylalanine. Sequences without an unambiguous match to a single V gene segment were excluded from the earlier analysis of approximately 560 of the donors. An earlier analysis of some 500 of the donors classified V segments as functional when productive rearrangements were above 56.7% and as segregating when the standard deviation between donors was above 5%. To diagnose cytomegalovirus status from the catalog of TCR beta chain sequences, a statistical classification framework was built. In a later analysis, TCR nucleotide sequences were compared against IMGT/GENE-DB human TR gene sequences so that V and J genes could be assigned. In a later analysis, CDR3 sequences and most-parsimonious VDJ recombination scenarios were assigned using the TCRdist pipeline. A later analysis defined each TCR beta chain by its CDR3 amino acid sequence plus V-gene family, and excluded reads lacking a unique V-gene family. To address suspected cross-contamination and a sequencing artifact, a later analysis removed approximately 590 highly shared, low-generation-probability nucleotide sequences. A later analysis calculated a clonal expansion index for each public chain from normalized within-repertoire ranks of inferred template counts. A later analysis computed generation probabilities with a VDJ recombination model fitted to out-of-frame rearrangements, and checked the results against IGoR. In a later analysis, TCR-TCR, TCR-HLA and TCR-CMV co-occurrence was scored with hypergeometric tests, and a repertoire-size bias correction was applied to TCR pairs. A later analysis estimated false discovery rates by permuting HLA or CMV assignments 20 times. In a later analysis, co-occurring TCRs were grouped using DBSCAN, with TCRdist sequence similarity added in when clustering inside HLA-allele-positive subsets. Repertoires with fewer than 30,000 or more than 120,000 public chains, plus five repertoires with anomalous nucleotide sharing, were excluded from co-occurrence clustering. Not all clones reach the TCRdb copy of this immuneACCESS table, which keeps in-frame sequences only. Checked studies attribute under half of the gap to unresolved V genes and leave the rest unexplained. V and J calls and clone size are those listed in that table; D and trimming were worked out from the DNA. This sample has around 190,000 clones in its table, and around 83% of those were observed once. Less than 2% of the sample goes to the ten largest clones.

The cohort consisted of 600 to 700 healthy bone marrow donors. All cohort members were sampled while nominally healthy, although unrecorded immune exposures were likely present. The donor was CMV seropositive and was included in the group of almost 300 seropositive cohort members. Each donor provided a peripheral blood sample, and peripheral blood mononuclear cells were used for TCR beta sequencing. The Qiagen DNeasy Blood Extraction Kit was used to extract genomic DNA from the blood cell samples. The clonotype was recovered from a man aged 35-49 years in good health and CMV-seropositive. The sequenced sample was PBMCs.

The CDR3 reads CASSEDESSGNTIYF. Read as DNA, the sequence is TGTGCCAGCAGTGAAGACGAGAGCTCTGGAAACACCATATATTTT. The receptor chain draws on TRBV6-1 and TRBJ1-3; the D gene remains uncertain. The junction carries 7 bases between V and J, which are trimmed by 1 base and 0 bases respectively. From the cysteine through the phenylalanine, the CDR3 covers 15 amino acids. Left in the record is the CDR3 DNA by itself, 45 bases read in frame from the first base. CDR1 and CDR2 (MNHNS, SASEGT) derive from the germline V gene.